The source of this T cell receptor (beta chain) is a study of post-analysis software for immune sequencing data. Overall study context: Relapsing-remitting, secondary progressive and progressive-relapsing forms made up the multiple sclerosis disease courses.

V lost 7 bases, J lost 4 bases, and 20 bases lay in between. The CDR3 runs to 17 residues. Unique molecular identifiers were carried by the TCR beta cDNA libraries. Yield was 500,000 or so cDNA molecules from around 0.96 to 9.9 million T cells. One entry per CDR3 protein, called by TCRdb with MiXCR from the PCR reads. Found here are 450,000 to 650,000 distinct CDR3 sequences, about 40% of them singletons; the top ten hold roughly 1.7%. This clonotype was seen more than once but under ten times. The antigen remains undetermined. Study-wide findings and caveats: Significantly lower normalized Chao1 diversity was seen in multiple sclerosis patients than in controls. Under the F measure, samples that were prepared in one batch clustered strongly together. Controls showed lower frequencies than patients for roughly 5 TRBV segments, and TRBV5-6, TRBV5-1 and TRBV20-1 were among these.

This chain uses TRBV12-3 or TRBV12-4 with TRBJ2-6; a weak D match, TRBD1 (6 bases). The sequence was obtained from a girl aged 10 to 17 with multiple sclerosis. The sequenced sample was blood. The CDR3, as DNA: TGTGCCAGCACCCCACTTGGGGGCCAAGGGGGGGCCAACGTCCTGACTTTC. As protein: CASTPLGGQGGANVLTF.